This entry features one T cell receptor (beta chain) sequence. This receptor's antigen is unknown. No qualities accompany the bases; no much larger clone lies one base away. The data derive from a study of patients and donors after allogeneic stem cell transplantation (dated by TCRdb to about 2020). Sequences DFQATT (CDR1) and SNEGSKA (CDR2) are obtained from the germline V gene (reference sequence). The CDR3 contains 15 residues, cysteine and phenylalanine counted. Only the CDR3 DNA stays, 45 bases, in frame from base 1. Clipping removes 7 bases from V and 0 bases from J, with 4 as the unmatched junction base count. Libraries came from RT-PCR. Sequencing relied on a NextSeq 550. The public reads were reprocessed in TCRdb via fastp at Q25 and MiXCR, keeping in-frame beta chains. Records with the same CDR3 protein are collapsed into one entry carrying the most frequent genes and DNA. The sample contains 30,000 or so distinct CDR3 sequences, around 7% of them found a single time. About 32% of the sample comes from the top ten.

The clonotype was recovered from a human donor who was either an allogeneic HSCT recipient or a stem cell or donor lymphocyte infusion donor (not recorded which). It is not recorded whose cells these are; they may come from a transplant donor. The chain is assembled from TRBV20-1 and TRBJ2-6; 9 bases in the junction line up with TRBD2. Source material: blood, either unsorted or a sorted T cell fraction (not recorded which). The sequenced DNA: TGCAGTGGAAGTAGCGGGAGCTCTGGGGCCAACGTCCTGACTTTC. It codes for CSGSSGSSGANVLTF.